A single sample gave rise to the 31 T cell receptor beta chains below, sequenced in a study of blood T cell repertoires in COVID-19. TCRdb keeps only in-frame clones here, not all; method: immunoSEQ multiplex PCR. In the table there are under 450,000 clones, around 87% of which are singletons. Material: PBMCs or T cells enriched from blood (not recorded which). The receptors stem from a man younger than 45 who had recovered from COVID-19.

The V and J genes are TRBV9 and TRBJ1-5; TRBD1 agrees at 7 bases. CDR1 and CDR2 (germline): SGDLS, YYNGEE. V dropped 3 bases and J dropped 5; count of bases not matched to a gene: 8. There are 15 residues in the CDR3. The CDR3 sequence is CASSARQGHDQPQHF. The CDR3 DNA sequence: TGTGCCAGCAGCGCCCGACAGGGCCACGATCAGCCCCAGCATTTT. Variable domain in full (rest from reference TRBV9 and TRBJ1-5): DSGVTQTPKHLITATGQRVTLRCSPRSGDLSVYWYQQSLDQGLQFLIQYYNGEERAKGNILERFSAQQFPDLHSELNLSSLELGDSALYFCASSARQGHDQPQHFGDGTRLSIL.

The chain couples TRBV5-4 to TRBJ2-7; 7 bases agree with TRBD1. Germline-derived CDR1 and CDR2 are SGHNT and YYREEE (reference sequence). This CDR3 region has 16 residues. The V and J ends lost 2 bases and 7 bases, in that order; junction bases with no gene match: 15. The CDR3 is CASSLGQERPIGEQYF. The DNA of the CDR3 is TGTGCCAGCAGCTTAGGACAGGAAAGGCCTATTGGAGAGCAGTACTTC.

V and J are TRBV19 and TRBJ2-7, with TRBD1 identical over 9 bases. Germline CDR1 and CDR2: LNHDA and SQIVND (reference sequence). This CDR3 is built from 16 residues. V dropped 5 bases and J dropped 2; count of bases not matched to a gene: 10. The CDR3 reads CASSAAGTGFAYEQYF. CDR3 sequence (DNA): TGTGCCAGTAGTGCCGCCGGGACAGGGTTTGCCTACGAGCAGTACTTC.

The chain is built from TRBV5-1 and TRBJ2-1; D is possibly TRBD1 (5 bases). V lost 1 base and J lost 6, with 17 bases in between. CDR3 length equals 16 residues. Germline V lookup: CDR1 SGHRS, CDR2 YFSETQ. The CDR3 loop is CASSLKDESGINEQFF. The CDR3, as DNA: TGCGCCAGCAGCTTGAAAGACGAGTCAGGGATCAATGAGCAGTTCTTC.

The chain joins TRBV19 to TRBJ1-2, with TRBD1 identical over 8 bases. Germline CDR1 is LNHDA and CDR2 is SQIVND (reference sequence). V lost 11 bases and J lost 4; bases outside the gene matches: 6. This CDR3 comprises 12 residues. The CDR3 coding sequence is TGTGCCGGGGGGACAGGTATCTATGGCTACACCTTC. This encodes CAGGTGIYGYTF.

To note about this clone: Different DNA sequences within this sample yield the same CDR3. The chain couples TRBV5-1 to TRBJ1-1; 8 bases are a match to TRBD1. V gave up 4 bases and J gave up 4 bases; unmatched junction bases: 6. The germline V gene encodes CDR1 SGHRS and CDR2 YFSETQ. The CDR3 consists of 14 residues. The CDR3 loop is CASSPGQGSTEAFF. The CDR3 coding sequence is TGCGCCAGCAGCCCTGGACAGGGAAGCACTGAAGCTTTCTTT.

This chain joins TRBV27 and TRBJ2-3; 13 bases are shared with TRBD2. This CDR3 contains 18 residues. Trimming took 1 base from V and 3 from J; bases not matched to a gene: 7. CDR1 is MNHEY and CDR2 is SMNVEV in the germline V gene (reference sequence). CDR3 nucleotide sequence: TGTGCCAGCAGTTTATTACCGGGACTAGCGGGGCTGACAGATACGCAGTATTTT. This translates into CASSLLPGLAGLTDTQYF.

The rearrangement joins TRBV18 to TRBJ1-1; the match to TRBD1 covers 10 bases. V was clipped by 4 bases and J by 7 bases; unmatched bases: 3. The germline gives CDR1 KGHSH, CDR2 LQKENI. This CDR3 spans 13 amino acids. CDR3 DNA: TGTGCCAGCTCACGGGACAGGGGCGGTGAAGCTTTCTTT. This codes for CASSRDRGGEAFF.

CDR3 DNA: TGTGCCAGCAGCCTCCCAGGACAGGGGGCTAACAATGAGCAGTTCTTC. The encoded protein is CASSLPGQGANNEQFF. The chain combines TRBV5-6 with TRBJ2-1; 11 bases are a match to TRBD1. The CDR3 consists of 16 residues. V shed 4 bases, J shed 5 bases, and the junction held 8 bases outside the gene matches. Germline lookup yields CDR1 SGHDT and CDR2 YYEEEE.

The table lists this clone with a few counts. V and J are TRBV9 and TRBJ2-1, with 12 bases identical to TRBD1. V lost 0 bases, J lost 9 bases, and 13 bases stayed unmatched. In germline, CDR1 is SGDLS, CDR2 YYNGEE. This CDR3 spans 18 amino acids. The CDR3 nucleotides are TGTGCCAGCAGCGTAGCTTTTGGGGACAGGGGGCTCTCGGTTGAGCAGTTCTTC. Protein product: CASSVAFGDRGLSVEQFF.

This chain links TRBV6-5 with TRBJ1-3; D gene ambiguous. The CDR3 runs to 15 residues. The V gene's germline CDR1 is MNHEY and CDR2 SVGAGI. V was pared by 0 bases and J by 4 bases, with 10 bases between. Written as DNA, the CDR3 is TGTGCCAGCAGTTACTCGGAGGGCCCGGGAAACACCATATATTTT. This codes for CASSYSEGPGNTIYF.

The chain recombines TRBV29-1 with TRBJ1-2; TRBD1 matches at 8 bases. Germline V gives CDR1 SQVTM, CDR2 ANQGSEA. The CDR3 has 12 residues. J gave up 7 bases and V 6 bases, and 7 bases lay outside the gene matches. The CDR3 spells CSVAGGAVGYTF. In DNA form, the CDR3 reads TGCAGCGTCGCAGGGGGCGCGGTTGGCTACACCTTC.

The chain couples TRBV6-5 to TRBJ1-1, with unresolved D. The CDR3 is 13 amino acids. The germline CDR1 and CDR2 sequences are MNHEY and SVGAGI. V was cut by 6 bases and J by 11 bases, with 19 bases left in between. CDR3 nucleotide sequence: TGTGCCAGCAGGGCGGATTACCTAGTTATGGCTTTCTTT. Its translation: CASRADYLVMAFF.

The V and J genes are TRBV3-1 (or the pseudogene TRBV3-2) and TRBJ2-1; 10 nucleotides align to TRBD1. V gave up 1 base and J gave up 7 bases; unmatched junction bases: 10. The CDR3 contains 17 residues. CDR1 and CDR2 (germline): LGHDT, YNNKEL (reference sequence). The CDR3 sequence: CASSQVLWTGGGNEQFF. CDR3 nucleotide sequence: TGTGCCAGCAGCCAAGTCCTCTGGACAGGGGGAGGGAATGAGCAGTTCTTC.

This chain connects TRBV7-2 to TRBJ2-5, with TRBD1 identical over 7 bases. V was pared by 5 bases and J by 5 bases, with 8 bases of the junction left unmatched. CDR1 is SGHTA, CDR2 FQGNSA, per germline. The CDR3 extends over 14 amino acids. CDR3 loop: CASSPAMTGETQYF. For the CDR3, the DNA is TGTGCCAGCAGCCCCGCGATGACAGGGGAGACCCAGTACTTC.

This CDR3 reads CASSLEQGASTGELFF. CDR3 coding DNA: TGCGCCAGCAGCTTGGAACAGGGGGCTTCCACCGGGGAGCTGTTTTTT. V and J are TRBV5-1 and TRBJ2-2, with 9 positions matching TRBD1. The V and J ends lost 0 bases and 4 bases, in that order; junction bases with no gene match: 4. There are 16 residues in the CDR3. CDR1 is SGHRS and CDR2 is YFSETQ in the germline V gene.

This chain links TRBV27 with TRBJ1-6, with a tentative D call TRBD1 (5 bases). Germline CDR1 MNHEY, CDR2 SMNVEV (reference sequence). Trimming cost V 1 base and J 10 bases, with 5 bases left between them. The CDR3 is made up of 12 amino acids. Here the CDR3 DNA reads TGTGCCAGCAGTTTATGGGGCTCACCCCTCCACTTT. Encoded protein: CASSLWGSPLHF.

To note about this clone: The sample carries other DNA sequences with the same CDR3. The V and J genes are TRBV6-1 and TRBJ2-1; D gene unclear. Germline V gene lookup returns CDR1 MNHNS and CDR2 SASEGT. The CDR3 length is 13 residues. Trimming pared 1 base from V and 4 bases from J, leaving 5 bases between. In DNA, the CDR3 is TGTGCCAGCAGTGAAGACTATTACAATGAGCAGTTCTTC. Translation: CASSEDYYNEQFF.

This clone was recorded once. The chain joins TRBV21-1 to TRBJ1-5. TRBV21-1 is deemed a pseudogene. The CDR3 runs to 13 residues. The CDR3 here is CASCALSNQPQHF. CDR3 DNA sequence: TGTGCCAGCTGCGCACTTAGCAATCAGCCCCAGCATTTT.

This clone was counted once. The V call is TRBV2, the J call TRBJ1-2; D unclear. From germline, CDR1 is SNHLY and CDR2 FYNNEI. V shed 2 bases and J shed 2 bases, with 9 bases lying between them. The CDR3 has 14 residues. Here the CDR3 reads CASSEIARNYGYTF. The CDR3, as DNA: TGTGCCAGCAGTGAAATAGCACGAAACTATGGCTACACCTTC.

V and J are TRBV19 and TRBJ1-4; a weak D match, TRBD1 (5 bases). CDR1 is LNHDA, CDR2 SQIVND, per germline (reference sequence). The V end was cut by 5 bases, the J end by 4 bases, with 17 bases between. The CDR3 is made up of 16 amino acids. Written as DNA, the CDR3 is TGTGCCAGTAGTTTCCCTCCAGGGTCGGGTAATGAAAAACTGTTTTTT. This sequence encodes CASSFPPGSGNEKLFF.

This rearrangement joins TRBV2 to TRBJ1-2, with D tentatively TRBD1 (5 bases). CDR1 SNHLY and CDR2 FYNNEI come from the germline V gene. V lost 6 bases to trimming and J lost 4 bases, with 6 bases between them. The CDR3 extends over 11 amino acids. CDR3 region: CASRGPYGYTF. Written as DNA, the CDR3 is TGTGCCAGCAGGGGGCCCTATGGCTACACCTTC.

V and J are TRBV7-9 and TRBJ1-2, with 11 bases that match TRBD1. Germline lookup yields CDR1 SEHNR and CDR2 FQNEAQ (reference sequence). CDR3 length: 14 amino acids. With 4 bases clipped from V and 7 bases from J, the junction kept 5 bases outside the gene matches. The CDR3 loop reads CASSSGQGAVGYTF. CDR3 DNA sequence: TGTGCCAGCAGCTCAGGACAGGGGGCGGTTGGCTACACCTTC.

This clone is a singleton in its sample. V and J are TRBV25-1 and TRBJ2-2, with 7 bases fitting TRBD2. Germline-derived CDR1 and CDR2 are MGHDK and SYGVNS. The ends lost 1 base at V and 0 bases at J; junction bases unmatched: 5. This CDR3 comprises 17 residues. This CDR3 is CASSELGLAANTGELFF. The CDR3 DNA is TGTGCCAGCAGTGAATTGGGGCTAGCGGCGAACACCGGGGAGCTGTTTTTT.

In DNA, the CDR3 is TGTGCCAGCAGCTTCAATTCGCCAGGGTCTAGAGGCTACACCTTC. Translated, it gives CASSFNSPGSRGYTF. This chain joins TRBV7-9 and TRBJ1-2, with D possibly being TRBD1 (5 bases). V gave up 3 bases and J gave up 8 bases, with 19 bases separating them. This CDR3 comprises 15 residues. The germline V gene has CDR1 SEHNR and CDR2 FQNEAQ (reference sequence). Combining the CDR3 with reference TRBV7-9 and TRBJ1-2 gives the whole variable domain DTGVSQNPRHKITKRGQNVTFRCDPISEHNRLYWYRQTLGQGPEFLTYFQNEAQLEKSRLLSDRFSAERPKGSFSTLEIQRTEQGDSAMYLCASSFNSPGSRGYTFGSGTRLTVV.

J is TRBJ1-1 and V is TRBV19, with 7 nucleotides matching TRBD1. This CDR3 is 15 amino acids long. V gave up 0 bases and J gave up 1 base; unmatched junction bases: 2. The germline CDR1 and CDR2 sequences are LNHDA and SQIVND (reference sequence). The CDR3 bases are TGTGCCAGTAGTATAGAGACAGGGCCGAACACTGAAGCTTTCTTT. Encoded protein: CASSIETGPNTEAFF.

The genes are TRBV6-2 or TRBV6-3 and TRBJ2-5, with 13 nucleotides matching TRBD2. The germline V gene has CDR1 MNHEY and CDR2 SVGEGT. J was trimmed by 5 bases and V by 5 bases; bases with no gene match: 5. The CDR3 totals 15 residues. The CDR3 sequence is CASSLGLAGAETQYF. The CDR3 region has the DNA TGTGCCAGCAGTCTCGGACTAGCGGGGGCTGAGACCCAGTACTTC.

V is TRBV5-6 and J is TRBJ2-2, with D possibly TRBD2 on 5 matching bases. Germline-derived CDR1 and CDR2 are SGHDT and YYEEEE. Deletions cut 3 bases from V and 3 bases from J, with 15 bases between. This CDR3 has 16 residues. CDR3 sequence (DNA): TGTGCCAGCAGCTCCCCGGGGATACCGGACACCGGGGAGCTGTTTTTT. The encoded protein is CASSSPGIPDTGELFF. The whole variable domain, filled in from reference TRBV5-6 and TRBJ2-2, reads DAGVTQSPTHLIKTRGQQVTLRCSPKSGHDTVSWYQQALGQGPQFIFQYYEEEERQRGNFPDRFSGHQFPNYSSELNVNALLLGDSALYLCASSSPGIPDTGELFFGEGSRLTVL.

This chain connects TRBV6-1 to TRBJ1-3, with D perhaps matching TRBD1 (5 bases). The CDR3 consists of 16 residues. Germline lookup yields CDR1 MNHNS and CDR2 SASEGT. V lost 1 base and J lost 2, with 12 bases in between. The DNA of the CDR3 is TGTGCCAGCAGTGAAGTTGTGGGCAGGGCTGGAAACACCATATATTTT. Its translation: CASSEVVGRAGNTIYF.

V and J are TRBV7-9 and TRBJ2-5; perhaps TRBD1 as D (6 bases). V was trimmed by 1 base and J by 4 bases, leaving 19 bases between them. Germline loops: CDR1 SEHNR, CDR2 FQNEAQ (reference sequence). The CDR3 loop spans 17 amino acids. The CDR3, as DNA: TGTGCCAGCAGCTTAGGTGTAAGGACAGAGGATGTAGAGACCCAGTACTTC. Amino acid sequence: CASSLGVRTEDVETQYF.

The gene calls are TRBV10-3 and TRBJ2-4; perhaps TRBD1 as D (6 bases). The CDR3 runs 17 residues. Germline V gives CDR1 ENHRY, CDR2 SYGVKD. Trimming removed 2 bases at V and 7 bases at J, with 21 bases between. This CDR3 reads CAISEAGAGDRTNIQYF. DNA for the CDR3: TGTGCCATCAGTGAGGCGGGCGCAGGGGATCGCACTAACATTCAGTACTTC.